This TCR beta chain derives from a study of blood T cells in healthy people across ages. General study findings and limits: Per-million-T-cell TCR beta diversity fell roughly linearly with age. PBMCs were not sorted, which prevented a conclusive comparison of naive versus antigen-experienced cells.

A minimum of 6.5 million PBMCs was isolated per sample. Germline V lookup: CDR1 LGHNA, CDR2 YNFKEQ. The V gene lost 0 bases and the J gene lost 2 bases, with 12 bases spanning the gap. CDR3 size: 16 residues. Alongside a J-beta primer mix, a sample-barcoded 5' primer served in a second PCR lasting roughly 6 to 11 cycles. From the 5' RACE reads, TCRdb called clonotypes with MiXCR, one entry per CDR3 protein. The table lists roughly 1,800,000 distinct CDR3 sequences, less than 50% of them singletons. Details on this clonotype: The antigen is not known.

The sequence was obtained from a woman between 40 and 55 years old in good health. The chain has TRBV4-2 and TRBJ2-3; D possibly corresponds to TRBD2 (5 bases). What was sequenced was blood. CDR3 residues: CASSQEGRHLTDTQYF. The CDR3 nucleotides read TGTGCCAGCAGCCAAGAAGGGAGACACCTCACAGATACGCAGTATTTT.